This T cell receptor (beta chain) was identified during a study of blood T cell repertoires in COVID-19 (dated by TCRdb to 2020 to 2021). In terms of the full investigation: Samples covering the acute and convalescent phases of COVID-19 were provided by collaborators in the United States, Italy and Spain. The material from the prospective study consisted of cDNA or gDNA derived from T cells, B-cell-depleted T cells, or PBMCs. Deeply sampled blood TCRbeta repertoires from subjects exposed to, actively infected with, or recovered from COVID-19 were included in the dataset. The repertoires were made available in a free public database intended to serve as a resource for research on the immune response to SARS-CoV-2. Samples came from the ongoing ImmuneRACE study (first 160 participants) plus 1,254 subjects from 6 global collaborators. Nearly every sample came with metadata listing a de-identified subject ID, COVID-19 status, age in years and sex. HLA class I and class II types, where available, came from metadata supplied by the sample provider rather than from assay-based typing. Beyond this particular receptor, the publication reports: How much clinical and demographic metadata was included differed by source and by participant, and the metadata was provided uncurated.

Comment on this clone: It lacks a known antigen. Base qualities are not provided; no much larger clone lies one nucleotide away.

The immunoSEQ Assay, a bias-controlled multiplex PCR, was used to amplify TCRbeta CDR3 regions from genomic DNA. The authors' analysis ran thus. The number of nucleated cells in each sample was estimated from the amplification of reference gene primers within the assay. Sequence reads were collapsed and filtered to measure the absolute abundance of every unique TCRbeta CDR3 rearrangement. For each sample, productive Simpson clonality was calculated as the square root of Simpson's diversity index across productive rearrangements. TCRdb carries this immuneACCESS record with in-frame sequences only. Its versions omit some clonotypes, under half of them owing to an unresolved V gene in the studies checked, with the rest unexplained. V, J and clone size were drawn from that table, and D and trimming were deduced from the DNA. The sample includes 250,000 to 350,000 clones, with about 85% observed a single time. About 2% of the sample goes to the ten largest clones.

The junction shows trimming of 6 bases on V and 4 bases on J, and the gene matches do not reach 4 bases of it. The germline V gene encodes CDR1 MNHEY and CDR2 SMNVEV (reference sequence). The CDR3 has 16 amino acids, counting the end cysteine and phenylalanine. The entry retains the CDR3 DNA only, 48 bases that are in frame from base 1. Each collaborating institution followed its own protocols to collect whole blood in K2EDTA tubes. For TCRbeta analysis, collaborator samples were shipped as frozen whole blood, as isolated PBMCs, or as DNA extracted from either sample type. This sequence uses TRBV27 and TRBJ2-1; 15 central nucleotides agree with TRBD2. The source material was peripheral blood. This clonotype was sampled from a man in his late teens or twenties with active or convalescent COVID-19. The DNA is TGTGCCAGCAGCGGACTAGCGGGAGGGAGATACAATGAGCAGTTCTTC. This sequence encodes CASSGLAGGRYNEQFF.